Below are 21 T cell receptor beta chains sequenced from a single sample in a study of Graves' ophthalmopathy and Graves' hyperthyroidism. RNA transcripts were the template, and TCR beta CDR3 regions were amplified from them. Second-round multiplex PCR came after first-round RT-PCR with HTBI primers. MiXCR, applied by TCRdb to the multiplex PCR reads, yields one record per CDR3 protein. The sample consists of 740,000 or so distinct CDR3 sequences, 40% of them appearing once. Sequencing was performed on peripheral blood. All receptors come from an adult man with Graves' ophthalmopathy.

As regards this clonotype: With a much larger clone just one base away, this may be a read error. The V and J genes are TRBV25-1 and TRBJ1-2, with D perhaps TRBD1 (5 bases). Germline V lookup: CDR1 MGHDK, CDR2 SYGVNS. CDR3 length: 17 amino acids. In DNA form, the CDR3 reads TGTGCCAGCAGTGGTCCTAGGCAGGGAAATTCTCTCTATGACTACACCTTC. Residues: CASSGPRQGNSLYDYTF.

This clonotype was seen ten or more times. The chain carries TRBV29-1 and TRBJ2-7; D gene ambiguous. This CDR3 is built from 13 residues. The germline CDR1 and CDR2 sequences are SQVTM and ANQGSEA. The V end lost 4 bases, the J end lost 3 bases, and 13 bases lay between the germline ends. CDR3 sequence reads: CSVAPTVNYEQYF. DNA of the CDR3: TGCAGCGTTGCCCCGACCGTAAACTACGAGCAGTACTTC.

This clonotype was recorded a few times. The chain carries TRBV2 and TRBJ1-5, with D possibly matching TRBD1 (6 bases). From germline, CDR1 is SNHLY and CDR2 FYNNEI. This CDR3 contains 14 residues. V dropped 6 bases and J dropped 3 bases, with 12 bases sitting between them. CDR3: CASSLQGYNQPQHF. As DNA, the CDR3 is TGTGCCAGCAGCCTACAGGGTTACAATCAGCCCCAGCATTTT.

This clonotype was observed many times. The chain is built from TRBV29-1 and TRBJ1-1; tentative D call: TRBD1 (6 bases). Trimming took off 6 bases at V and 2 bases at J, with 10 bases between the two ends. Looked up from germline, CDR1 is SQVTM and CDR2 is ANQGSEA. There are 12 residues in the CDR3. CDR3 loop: CSVDRSNTEAFF. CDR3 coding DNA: TGCAGCGTGGACAGATCCAACACTGAAGCTTTCTTT.

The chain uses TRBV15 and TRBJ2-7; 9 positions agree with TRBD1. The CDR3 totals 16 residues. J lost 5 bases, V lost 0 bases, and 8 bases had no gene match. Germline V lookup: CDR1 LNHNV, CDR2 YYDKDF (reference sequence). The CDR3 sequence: CATSRDKGQGAHEQYF. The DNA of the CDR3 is TGTGCCACCAGCAGAGACAAGGGACAGGGAGCCCACGAGCAGTACTTC.

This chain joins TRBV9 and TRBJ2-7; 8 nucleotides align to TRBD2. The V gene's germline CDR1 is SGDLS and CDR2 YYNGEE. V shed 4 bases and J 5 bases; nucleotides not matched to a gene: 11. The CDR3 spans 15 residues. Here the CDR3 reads CASSPWVAGLHEQYF. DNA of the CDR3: TGTGCCAGCAGCCCTTGGGTAGCGGGGCTTCACGAGCAGTACTTC.

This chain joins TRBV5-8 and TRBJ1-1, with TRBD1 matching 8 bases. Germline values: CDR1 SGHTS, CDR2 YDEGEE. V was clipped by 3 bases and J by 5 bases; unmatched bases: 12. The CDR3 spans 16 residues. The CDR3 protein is CASSSQGQGRGTEAFF. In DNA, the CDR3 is TGTGCCAGCAGCTCACAAGGACAGGGTCGAGGGACTGAAGCTTTCTTT.

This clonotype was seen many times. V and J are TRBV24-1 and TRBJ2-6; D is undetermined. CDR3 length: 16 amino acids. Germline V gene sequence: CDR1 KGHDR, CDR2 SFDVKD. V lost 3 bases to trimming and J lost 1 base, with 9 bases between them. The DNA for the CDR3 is TGTGCCACCAGTGATGGACGCCGATCTGGGGCCAACGTCCTGACTTTC. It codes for CATSDGRRSGANVLTF.

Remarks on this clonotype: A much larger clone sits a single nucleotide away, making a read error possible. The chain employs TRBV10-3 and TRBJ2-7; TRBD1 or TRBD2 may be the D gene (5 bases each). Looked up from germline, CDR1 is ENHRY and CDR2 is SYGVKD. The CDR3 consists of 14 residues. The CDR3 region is CAIRRGTLSYEQCF. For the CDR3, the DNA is TGTGCCATCAGACGAGGGACCCTTTCCTACGAGCAGTGCTTC.

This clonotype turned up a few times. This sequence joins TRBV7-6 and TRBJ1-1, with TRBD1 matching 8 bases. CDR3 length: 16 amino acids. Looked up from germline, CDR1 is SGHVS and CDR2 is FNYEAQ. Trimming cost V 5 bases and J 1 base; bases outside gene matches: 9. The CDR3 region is CASSLGAQGGNTEAFF. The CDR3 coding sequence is TGTGCCAGCAGCCTAGGGGCACAGGGGGGGAACACTGAAGCTTTCTTT.

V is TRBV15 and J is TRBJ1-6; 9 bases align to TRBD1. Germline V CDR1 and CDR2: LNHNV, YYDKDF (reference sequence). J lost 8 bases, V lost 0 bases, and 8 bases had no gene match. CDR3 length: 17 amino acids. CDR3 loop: CATSREGAGTGHSPLHF. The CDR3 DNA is TGTGCCACCAGCAGAGAGGGCGCCGGGACAGGGCATTCACCCCTCCACTTT.

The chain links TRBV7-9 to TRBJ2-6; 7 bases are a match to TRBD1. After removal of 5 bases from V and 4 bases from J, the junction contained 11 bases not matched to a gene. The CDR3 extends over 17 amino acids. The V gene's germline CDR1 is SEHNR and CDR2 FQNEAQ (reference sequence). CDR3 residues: CASSHGTENTGANVLTF. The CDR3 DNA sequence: TGTGCCAGCAGCCATGGGACAGAGAACACCGGGGCCAACGTCCTGACTTTC.

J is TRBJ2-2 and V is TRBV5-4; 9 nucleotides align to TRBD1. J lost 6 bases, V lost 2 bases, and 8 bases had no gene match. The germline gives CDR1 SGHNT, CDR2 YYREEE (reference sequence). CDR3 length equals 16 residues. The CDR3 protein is CASSLPGQGRAGELFF. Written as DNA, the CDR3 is TGTGCCAGCAGCTTACCGGGACAGGGCAGGGCCGGGGAGCTGTTTTTT.

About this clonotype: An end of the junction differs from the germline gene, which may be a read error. The CDR3 spells CASSQERGQPQRF. The CDR3 DNA sequence: TGCGCCAGCAGCCAAGAACGGGGTCAGCCCCAGCGTTTT. The chain links TRBV7-2 to TRBJ1-5; D not certain. The CDR3 sequence is 13 residues long. Germline-derived CDR1 and CDR2 are SGHTA and FQGNSA.

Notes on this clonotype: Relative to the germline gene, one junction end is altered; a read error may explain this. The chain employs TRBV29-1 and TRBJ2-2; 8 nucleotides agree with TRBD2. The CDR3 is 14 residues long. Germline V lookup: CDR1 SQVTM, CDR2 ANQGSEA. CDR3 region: CSVGYRGGTGGLFF. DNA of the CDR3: TGCAGCGTTGGTTATCGGGGGGGCACCGGGGGGCTGTTTTTT.

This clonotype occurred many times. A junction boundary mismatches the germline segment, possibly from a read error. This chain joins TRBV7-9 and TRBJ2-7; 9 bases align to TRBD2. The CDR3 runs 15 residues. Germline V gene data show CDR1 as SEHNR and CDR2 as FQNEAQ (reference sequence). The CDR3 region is CASSLGREGSYEQYF. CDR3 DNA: TGTGCCAGCAGTTTAGGGCGGGAGGGCAGCTACGAGCAGTACTTC.

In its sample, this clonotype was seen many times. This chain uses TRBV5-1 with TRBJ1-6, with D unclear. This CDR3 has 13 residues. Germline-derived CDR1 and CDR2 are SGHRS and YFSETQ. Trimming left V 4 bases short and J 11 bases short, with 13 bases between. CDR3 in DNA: TGCGCCAGCAGCGGATTCGGAGGGCCACCCCTCCACTTT. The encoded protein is CASSGFGGPPLHF.

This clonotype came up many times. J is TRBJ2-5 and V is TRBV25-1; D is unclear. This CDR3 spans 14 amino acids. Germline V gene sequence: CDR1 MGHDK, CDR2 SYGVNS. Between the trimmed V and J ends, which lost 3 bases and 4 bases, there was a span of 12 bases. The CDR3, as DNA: TGTGCCAGCAGTGACTCGGGTAGCTTAGAGACCCAGTACTTC. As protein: CASSDSGSLETQYF.

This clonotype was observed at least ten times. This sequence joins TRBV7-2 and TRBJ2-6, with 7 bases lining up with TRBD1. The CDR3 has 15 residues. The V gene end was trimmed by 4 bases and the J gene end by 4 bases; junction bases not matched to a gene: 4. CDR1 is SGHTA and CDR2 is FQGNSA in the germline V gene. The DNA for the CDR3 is TGTGCCAGCAGCTCACAGGGGACCGGGGCCAACGTCCTGACTTTC. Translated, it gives CASSSQGTGANVLTF.

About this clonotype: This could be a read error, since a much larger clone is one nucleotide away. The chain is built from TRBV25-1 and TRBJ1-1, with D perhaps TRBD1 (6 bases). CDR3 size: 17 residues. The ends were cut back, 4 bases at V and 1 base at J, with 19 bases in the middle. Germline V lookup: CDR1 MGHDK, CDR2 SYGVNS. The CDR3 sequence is CASSGQDKGRRNTEAFF. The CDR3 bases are TGTGCCAGCAGTGGACAGGATAAGGGACGGAGGAACACTGAAGCTTTCTTT.

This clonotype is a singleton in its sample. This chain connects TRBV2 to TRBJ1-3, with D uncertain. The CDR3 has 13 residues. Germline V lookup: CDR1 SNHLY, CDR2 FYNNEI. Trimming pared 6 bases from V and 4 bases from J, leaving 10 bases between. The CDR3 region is CASRRYSGNTIYF. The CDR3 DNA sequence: TGTGCCAGCAGGAGATACAGCGGAAACACCATATATTTT.